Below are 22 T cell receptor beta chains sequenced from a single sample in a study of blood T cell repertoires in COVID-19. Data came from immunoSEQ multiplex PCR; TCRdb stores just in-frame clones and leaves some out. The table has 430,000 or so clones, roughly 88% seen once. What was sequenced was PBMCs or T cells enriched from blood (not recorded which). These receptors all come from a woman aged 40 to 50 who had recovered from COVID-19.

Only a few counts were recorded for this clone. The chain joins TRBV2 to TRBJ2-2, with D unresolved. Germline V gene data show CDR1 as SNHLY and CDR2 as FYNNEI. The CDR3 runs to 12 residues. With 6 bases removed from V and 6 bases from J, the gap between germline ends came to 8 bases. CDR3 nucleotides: TGTGCCAGCAGGGAACTCGCCGGGGAGCTGTTTTTT. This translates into CASRELAGELFF.

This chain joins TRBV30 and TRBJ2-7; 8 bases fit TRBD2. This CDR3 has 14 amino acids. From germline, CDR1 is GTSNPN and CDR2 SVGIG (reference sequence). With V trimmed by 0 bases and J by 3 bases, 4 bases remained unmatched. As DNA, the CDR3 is TGTGCCTGGAGTGTACTCGGGGGGGTCTACGAGCAGTACTTC. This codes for CAWSVLGGVYEQYF.

CDR3 sequence reads: CASSVDGSREQYF. CDR3 coding DNA: TGTGCCAGCAGCGTAGATGGTTCTCGGGAGCAGTACTTC. The chain has TRBV9 and TRBJ2-7, with D hard to call. Trimming took 0 bases from V and 7 from J, leaving 11 bases between them. This CDR3 contains 13 residues. Germline V gene lookup returns CDR1 SGDLS and CDR2 YYNGEE.

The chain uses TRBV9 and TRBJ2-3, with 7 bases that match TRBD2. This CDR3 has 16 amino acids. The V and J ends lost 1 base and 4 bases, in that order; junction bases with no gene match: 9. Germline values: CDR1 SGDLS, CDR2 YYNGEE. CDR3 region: CASSVSGGSSADTQYF. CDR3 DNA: TGTGCCAGCAGCGTATCAGGCGGGAGCAGCGCAGATACGCAGTATTTT.

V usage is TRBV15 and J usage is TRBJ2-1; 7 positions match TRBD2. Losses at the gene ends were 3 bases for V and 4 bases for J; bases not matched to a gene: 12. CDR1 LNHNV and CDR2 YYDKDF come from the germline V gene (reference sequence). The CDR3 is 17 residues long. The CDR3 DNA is TGTGCCACCAGCAGGGAGGTCGGGCTAGCGGATTACAATGAGCAGTTCTTC. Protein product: CATSREVGLADYNEQFF.

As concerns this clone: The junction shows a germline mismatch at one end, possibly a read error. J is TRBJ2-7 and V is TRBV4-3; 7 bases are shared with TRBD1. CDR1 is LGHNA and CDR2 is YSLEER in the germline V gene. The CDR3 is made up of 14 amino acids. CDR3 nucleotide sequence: TGCGCCAGCAGCCAAGATGAGGGGGCAGCCCTGAAATCCTTC. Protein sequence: CASSQDEGAALKSF.

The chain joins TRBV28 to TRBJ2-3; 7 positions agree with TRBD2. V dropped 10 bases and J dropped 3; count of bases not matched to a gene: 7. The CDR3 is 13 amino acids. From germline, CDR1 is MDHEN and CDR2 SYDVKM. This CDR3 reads CATLGGGTDTQYF. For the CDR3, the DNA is TGTGCCACCCTTGGGGGGGGGACAGATACGCAGTATTTT.

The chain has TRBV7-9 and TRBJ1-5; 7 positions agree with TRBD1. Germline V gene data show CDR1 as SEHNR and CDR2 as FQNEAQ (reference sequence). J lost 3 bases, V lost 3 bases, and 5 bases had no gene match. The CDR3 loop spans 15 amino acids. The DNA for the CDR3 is TGTGCCAGCAGCTTCACCAGGGGGGACAATCAGCCCCAGCATTTT. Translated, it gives CASSFTRGDNQPQHF.

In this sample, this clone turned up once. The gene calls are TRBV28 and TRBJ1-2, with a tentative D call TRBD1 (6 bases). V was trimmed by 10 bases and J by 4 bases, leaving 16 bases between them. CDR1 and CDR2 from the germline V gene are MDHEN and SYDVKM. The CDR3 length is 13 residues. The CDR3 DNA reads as TGTGCCACCCTAGGGAACAGGGCCTATGGCTACACCTTC. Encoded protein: CATLGNRAYGYTF.

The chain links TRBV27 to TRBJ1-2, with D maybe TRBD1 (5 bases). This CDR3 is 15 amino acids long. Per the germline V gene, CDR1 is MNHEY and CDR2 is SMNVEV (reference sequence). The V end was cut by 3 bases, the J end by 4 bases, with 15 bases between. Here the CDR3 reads CASSFSPGIGYGYTF. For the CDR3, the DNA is TGTGCCAGCAGTTTTAGCCCAGGGATTGGCTATGGCTACACCTTC.

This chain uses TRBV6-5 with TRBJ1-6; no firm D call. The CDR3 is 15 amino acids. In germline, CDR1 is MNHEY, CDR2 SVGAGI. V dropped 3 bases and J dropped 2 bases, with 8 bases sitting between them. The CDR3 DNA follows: TGTGCCAGCAGTTATGAGGGAACCTATAATTCACCCCTCCACTTT. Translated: CASSYEGTYNSPLHF.

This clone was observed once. CDR3 amino acids: CSVTYNSYEQYF. CDR3 DNA sequence: TGCAGCGTTACGTACAACTCCTACGAGCAGTACTTC. The J gene is TRBJ2-7, the V gene TRBV29-1, with D uncertain. Trimming pared 5 bases from V and 0 bases from J, leaving 8 bases between. Germline CDR1 reads SQVTM; CDR2 reads ANQGSEA. The CDR3 totals 12 residues.

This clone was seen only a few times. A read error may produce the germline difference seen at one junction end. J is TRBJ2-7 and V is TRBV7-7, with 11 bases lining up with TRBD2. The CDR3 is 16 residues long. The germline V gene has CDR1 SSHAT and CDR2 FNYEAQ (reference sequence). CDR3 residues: CASSPSTSGSSYEQYF. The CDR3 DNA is TGTGCTAGCAGCCCCTCTACTAGCGGGAGCTCCTACGAGCAGTACTTC.

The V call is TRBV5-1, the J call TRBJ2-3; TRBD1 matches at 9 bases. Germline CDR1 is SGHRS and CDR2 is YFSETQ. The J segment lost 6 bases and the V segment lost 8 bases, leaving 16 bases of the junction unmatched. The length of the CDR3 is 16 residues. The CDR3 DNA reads TGCGCCAGTCGTAACAGGGGGCTCGCCTTTGTGGATACGCAGTATTTT. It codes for CASRNRGLAFVDTQYF.

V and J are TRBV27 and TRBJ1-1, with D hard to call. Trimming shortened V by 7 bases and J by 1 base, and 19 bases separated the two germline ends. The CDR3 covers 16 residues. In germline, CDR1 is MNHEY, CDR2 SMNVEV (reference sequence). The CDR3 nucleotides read TGTGCCAGCACCCGATTCGGGAATCCACAGAACACTGAAGCTTTCTTT. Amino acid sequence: CASTRFGNPQNTEAFF.

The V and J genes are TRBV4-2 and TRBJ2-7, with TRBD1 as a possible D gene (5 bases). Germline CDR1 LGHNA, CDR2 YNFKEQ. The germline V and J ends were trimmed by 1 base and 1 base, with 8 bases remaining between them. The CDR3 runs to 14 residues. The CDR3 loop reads CASSQATVSYEQYF. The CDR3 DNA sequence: TGTGCCAGCAGCCAAGCGACAGTTTCCTACGAGCAGTACTTC.

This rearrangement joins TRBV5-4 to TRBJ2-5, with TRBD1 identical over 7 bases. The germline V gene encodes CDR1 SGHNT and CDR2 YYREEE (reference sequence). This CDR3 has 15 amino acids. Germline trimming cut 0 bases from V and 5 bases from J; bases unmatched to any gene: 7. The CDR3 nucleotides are TGTGCCAGCAGCTTGGAGGGCAGCAGGGGGGAGACCCAGTACTTC. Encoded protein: CASSLEGSRGETQYF. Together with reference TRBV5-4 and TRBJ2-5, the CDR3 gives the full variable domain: ETGVTQSPTHLIKTRGQQVTLRCSSQSGHNTVSWYQQALGQGPQFIFQYYREEENGRGNFPPRFSGLQFPNYSSELNVNALELDDSALYLCASSLEGSRGETQYFGPGTRLLVL.

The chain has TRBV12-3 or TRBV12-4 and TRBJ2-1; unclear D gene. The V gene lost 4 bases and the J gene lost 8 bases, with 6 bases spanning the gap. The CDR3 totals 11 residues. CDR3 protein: CASSSEDEQFF. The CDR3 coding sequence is TGTGCCAGCAGTTCTGAGGATGAGCAGTTCTTC.

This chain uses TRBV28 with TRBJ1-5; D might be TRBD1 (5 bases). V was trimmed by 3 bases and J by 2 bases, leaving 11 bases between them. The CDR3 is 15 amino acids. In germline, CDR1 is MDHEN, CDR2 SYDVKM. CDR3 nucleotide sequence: TGTGCCAGCAGTTTGGCCCTAGGGGGCAATCAGCCCCAGCATTTT. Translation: CASSLALGGNQPQHF.

The CDR3 DNA reads as TGTGCCAGCAGCACCCGGGACATCTCTCCCAATCAGCCCCAGCATTTT. It is translated as CASSTRDISPNQPQHF. V is TRBV21-1 and J is TRBJ1-5; the DNA was not used to check the table's D call, TRBD1. TRBV21-1 is listed as a pseudogene. This CDR3 is built from 16 residues.

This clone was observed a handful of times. As DNA, the CDR3 is TGTGCCAGCAGCTTAGCGCGGCGGGAGGGCACCGGGGAGCTGTTTTTT. It translates to CASSLARREGTGELFF. The chain combines TRBV7-9 with TRBJ2-2; 9 bases fit TRBD2. CDR1 is SEHNR and CDR2 is FQNEAQ in the germline V gene (reference sequence). V shed 0 bases, J shed 4 bases, and the junction held 3 bases outside the gene matches. This CDR3 contains 16 residues.

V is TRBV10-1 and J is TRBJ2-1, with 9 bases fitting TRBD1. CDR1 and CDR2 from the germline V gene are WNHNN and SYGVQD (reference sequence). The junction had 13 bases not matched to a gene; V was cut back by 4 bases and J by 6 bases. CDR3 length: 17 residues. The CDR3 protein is CASSVGFIGGQGNEQFF. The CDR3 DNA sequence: TGCGCCAGCAGTGTCGGGTTTATCGGGGGACAGGGCAATGAGCAGTTCTTC.